One and the same sample provided the 24 T cell receptor beta chains below, sequenced in a study of T cells in Graves' hyperthyroidism and ophthalmopathy. TCR beta CDR3 region amplification was performed from RNA transcripts. A first-round RT-PCR of the TCR CDR3 used the HTBI primer set. One entry per CDR3 protein results from TCRdb running MiXCR on the multiplex PCR reads. The table lists 540,000 or so distinct CDR3 sequences, approximately 15% of them singletons. The sequenced material came from blood. The receptors stem from a woman younger than 45 with Graves' hyperthyroidism.

In its sample, this clonotype was seen many times. This chain connects TRBV20-1 to TRBJ2-7; D is possibly TRBD1 (5 bases). CDR3 length: 14 residues. Germline CDR1 reads DFQATT; CDR2 reads SNEGSKA (reference sequence). The V and J ends lost 2 bases and 5 bases respectively, with 16 bases between them. Here the CDR3 DNA reads TGCAGTGCTAGATCGGGCATAGGGGCGGACGAGCAGTACTTC. Its translation is CSARSGIGADEQYF.

This clonotype was observed many times. This chain uses TRBV5-6 with TRBJ2-4; D is perhaps TRBD2 (5 bases). Germline CDR1 reads SGHDT; CDR2 reads YYEEEE. The CDR3 is made up of 15 amino acids. The V gene lost 4 bases and the J gene lost 0 bases, with 11 bases spanning the gap. The CDR3 reads CASSQRAGAKNIQYF. In DNA form, the CDR3 reads TGTGCCAGCAGCCAGAGGGCAGGAGCCAAAAACATTCAGTACTTC.

This clonotype has a count of ten or more. Here the CDR3 reads CAWSQAGVTGELFF. In DNA, the CDR3 is TGTGCCTGGAGTCAAGCGGGTGTGACCGGGGAGCTGTTTTTT. The chain couples TRBV30 to TRBJ2-2; TRBD2 might be the D (6 bases). CDR3 size: 14 residues. Deletions cut 2 bases from V and 5 bases from J, with 12 bases between. Germline CDR1 GTSNPN, CDR2 SVGIG (reference sequence). The variable domain in full, completed from reference TRBV30 and TRBJ2-2, reads SQTIHQWPATLVQPVGSPLSLECTVEGTSNPNLYWYRQAAGRGLQLLFYSVGIGQISSEVPQNLSASRPQDRQFILSSKKLLLSDSGFYLCAWSQAGVTGELFFGEGSRLTVL.

This clonotype was observed at least ten times. The chain recombines TRBV19 with TRBJ1-1; 7 bases line up with TRBD1. The CDR3 is 19 residues long. V dropped 1 base and J dropped 5; count of bases not matched to a gene: 19. Germline V gene lookup returns CDR1 LNHDA and CDR2 SQIVND (reference sequence). CDR3 coding DNA: TGTGCCAGTAGTATAGGTGGGGCCAGGGGGGGTCGGACAATGACTGAAGCTTTCTTT. It specifies CASSIGGARGGRTMTEAFF.

This clonotype has ten or more counts. The gene calls are TRBV19 and TRBJ1-1; D call uncertain. CDR1 and CDR2 (germline): LNHDA, SQIVND (reference sequence). Trimming pared 3 bases from V and 2 bases from J, leaving 19 bases between. The CDR3 is 17 amino acids. The CDR3 region has the DNA TGTGCCAGTAGTATTCTTAGGGCAGACGAACCAAACACTGAAGCTTTCTTT. Protein sequence: CASSILRADEPNTEAFF.

This clonotype was detected many times. The chain couples TRBV13 to TRBJ2-4, with a possible D match to TRBD1 (6 bases). Germline V gene data show CDR1 as PRHDT and CDR2 as FYEKMQ (reference sequence). CDR3 length: 14 amino acids. Trimming cost V 5 bases and J 0 bases, with 8 bases left between them. This CDR3 reads CASSHRVAKNIQYF. The CDR3 region has the DNA TGTGCCAGCAGCCACAGGGTAGCCAAAAACATTCAGTACTTC.

This clonotype was detected many times. The rearrangement joins TRBV6-1 to TRBJ1-5; possible D gene TRBD1, 5 bases. The length of the CDR3 is 17 residues. V lost 6 bases and J 0 bases, leaving 18 bases between the germline ends. Germline loops: CDR1 MNHNS, CDR2 SASEGT. The CDR3 here is CASSSKAGTDSNQPQHF. The CDR3 DNA is TGTGCCAGCAGCTCTAAAGCCGGGACTGATAGCAATCAGCCCCAGCATTTT.

Details on this clonotype: The junction does not match germline at one end; this may be a read error. V usage is TRBV19 and J usage is TRBJ2-1; D gene uncertain. Germline CDR1 reads LNHDA; CDR2 reads SQIVND (reference sequence). CDR3 length: 14 amino acids. CDR3 in amino acids: CASNPEYTHNEQSF. CDR3 nucleotides: TGTGCCAGTAATCCGGAATACACTCACAATGAGCAGTCCTTC.

On this clonotype: This may arise from a read error, as a much more abundant clone is one base away. The chain employs TRBV27 and TRBJ2-7, with D perhaps TRBD1 (7 bases). This CDR3 contains 13 residues. The germline gives CDR1 MNHEY, CDR2 SMNVEV (reference sequence). The CDR3 reads CASSTRGTGERYF. CDR3 sequence (DNA): TGTGCCAGCAGTACCAGGGGGACGGGGGAGCGGTACTTC.

This chain joins TRBV9 and TRBJ1-2; TRBD1 matches at 8 bases. J lost 1 base, V lost 3 bases, and 8 bases had no gene match. This CDR3 region has 16 residues. CDR1 and CDR2 (germline): SGDLS, YYNGEE. This chain's CDR3 is CASSATGQGGNYGYTF. The CDR3 DNA sequence: TGTGCCAGCAGCGCCACAGGACAGGGCGGTAACTATGGCTACACCTTC.

Comments on this clonotype: Possible read error: a much larger clone is one base away. The rearrangement uses TRBV12-3 or TRBV12-4 and TRBJ2-7, with D perhaps TRBD2 (6 bases). The CDR3 is made up of 15 amino acids. V was shortened by 4 bases and J by 6 bases, with 19 bases between the two germline ends. This CDR3 reads CASSSGDSATCEQYF. CDR3 bases: TGTGCCAGCAGTTCCGGGGACTCGGCTACCTGCGAGCAGTACTTC.

The count of this clonotype is one. A much bigger clone sits one base away, suggesting this may be a read error. This chain links TRBV5-1 with TRBJ2-3, with TRBD1 matching 10 bases. Germline CDR1 SGHRS, CDR2 YFSETQ. The CDR3 is 15 amino acids. The CDR3 sequence is CASSFTGQGIDAQYF. The CDR3 DNA sequence: TGCGCCAGCAGCTTTACGGGACAGGGGATAGATGCGCAGTATTTT.

The sample holds many counts of this clonotype. The V gene is TRBV30, the J gene TRBJ2-1; the match to TRBD2 covers 12 bases. Trimming took 8 bases from V and 4 from J; bases not matched to a gene: 6. This CDR3 region has 14 residues. Germline values: CDR1 GTSNPN, CDR2 SVGIG (reference sequence). The CDR3 spells CAQGTSGLYNEQFF. For the CDR3, the DNA is TGTGCCCAAGGGACTAGCGGGCTATACAATGAGCAGTTCTTC.

This clonotype turned up a few times. The rearrangement links TRBV18 to TRBJ1-1, with 8 bases lining up with TRBD1. Trimming cost V 3 bases and J 2 bases; bases outside gene matches: 8. Germline loops: CDR1 KGHSH, CDR2 LQKENI. The CDR3 length is 16 residues. CDR3 protein: CASSPSGAGGNTEAFF. CDR3 bases: TGTGCCAGCTCACCTTCCGGGGCAGGGGGCAACACTGAAGCTTTCTTT.

This chain joins TRBV19 and TRBJ2-1; D ambiguous. This CDR3 has 13 residues. Germline CDR1 and CDR2: LNHDA and SQIVND (reference sequence). V gave up 3 bases and J gave up 5 bases, with 8 bases separating them. This CDR3 is CASSIDSDNEQFF. CDR3 coding DNA: TGTGCCAGTAGTATCGATTCCGACAATGAGCAGTTCTTC.

Note on this clonotype: The junction departs from the called germline gene at one end, perhaps through a read error. The rearrangement links TRBV6-5 to TRBJ2-1; unclear D gene. The CDR3 is 13 residues long. In germline, CDR1 is MNHEY, CDR2 SVGAGI. DNA of the CDR3: TGTGCCAGCAGTTACACAGACCCCAATAAGCAGTTCTTC. It specifies CASSYTDPNKQFF.

This clonotype has only a few counts. V and J are TRBV7-3 and TRBJ2-2; D might be TRBD1 (5 bases). Deletions cut 5 bases from V and 6 bases from J, with 10 bases between. Germline CDR1 is SGHTA and CDR2 is FQGTGA. The length of the CDR3 is 13 residues. CDR3 loop: CASSLRDAGELFF. Here the CDR3 DNA reads TGTGCCAGCAGCCTCAGGGATGCCGGGGAGCTGTTTTTT.

The gene calls are TRBV12-3 or TRBV12-4 and TRBJ1-2; TRBD1 aligns across 7 bases. CDR3 length equals 13 residues. V was pared by 1 base and J by 7 bases, with 3 bases of the junction left unmatched. CDR3 coding DNA: TGTGCCAGCAGTTTAGAAGGGGGCGCTGGCTACACCTTC. This encodes CASSLEGGAGYTF.

The genes are TRBV14 and TRBJ2-3; the D gene is possibly TRBD2 (6 bases). This CDR3 contains 16 residues. V was cut by 1 base and J by 5 bases, with 16 bases left in between. CDR1 and CDR2 from the germline V gene are SGHDN and FVKESK. CDR3 amino acids: CASSQGLGAGEDTQYF. DNA of the CDR3: TGTGCCAGCAGCCAAGGGTTAGGAGCGGGCGAAGATACGCAGTATTTT.

Many counts were recorded for this clonotype. The J gene is TRBJ1-5, the V gene TRBV12-3 or TRBV12-4, with 7 bases fitting TRBD1. The CDR3 loop spans 14 amino acids. After removal of 5 bases from V and 7 bases from J, the junction contained 8 bases not matched to a gene. The CDR3 here is CASSLKTGSQPQHF. CDR3 in DNA: TGTGCCAGCAGTCTAAAGACAGGGAGCCAGCCCCAGCATTTT.

This clonotype turned up a few times. Given a much more abundant clone one base away, this may be a read error. V and J are TRBV11-2 and TRBJ2-7; D perhaps matches TRBD2 (5 bases). CDR3 size: 14 residues. Germline CDR1 and CDR2: SGHAT and FQNNGV. The CDR3 bases are TGTGCCAGCAGCACTAGGACGCGCTCCTACGGGCAGTACTTC. As protein: CASSTRTRSYGQYF.

Ten or more counts support this clonotype. This chain uses TRBV20-1 with TRBJ2-1; 7 nucleotides agree with TRBD2. The V gene end was trimmed by 3 bases and the J gene end by 4 bases; junction bases not matched to a gene: 3. Germline loops: CDR1 DFQATT, CDR2 SNEGSKA (reference sequence). The CDR3 spans 13 residues. CDR3 loop: CSARGLTYNEQFF. CDR3 nucleotides: TGCAGTGCTAGGGGACTAACTTACAATGAGCAGTTCTTC.

The rearrangement uses TRBV29-1 and TRBJ1-1; TRBD1 aligns across 9 bases. Germline trimming cut 7 bases from V and 1 base from J; bases unmatched to any gene: 4. There are 13 residues in the CDR3. Germline V gene lookup returns CDR1 SQVTM and CDR2 ANQGSEA. The CDR3 protein is CSAGQGKNTEAFF. The CDR3 DNA follows: TGCAGCGCCGGACAGGGGAAGAACACTGAAGCTTTCTTT.

In its sample, this clonotype was seen a few times. The gene calls are TRBV18 and TRBJ2-1; TRBD2 aligns across 10 bases. There are 15 residues in the CDR3. Germline trimming cut 3 bases from V and 5 bases from J; bases unmatched to any gene: 4. Per germline, CDR1 KGHSH and CDR2 LQKENI. CDR3 bases: TGTGCCAGCTCACCGCTAGCGGGAGCAAACAATGAGCAGTTCTTC. Translated, it gives CASSPLAGANNEQFF. The complete variable domain, with remaining parts taken from reference TRBV18 and TRBJ2-1, reads NAGVMQNPRHLVRRRGQEARLRCSPMKGHSHVYWYRQLPEEGLKFMVYLQKENIIDESGMPKERFSAEFPKEGPSILRIQQVVRGDSAAYFCASSPLAGANNEQFFGPGTRLTVL.